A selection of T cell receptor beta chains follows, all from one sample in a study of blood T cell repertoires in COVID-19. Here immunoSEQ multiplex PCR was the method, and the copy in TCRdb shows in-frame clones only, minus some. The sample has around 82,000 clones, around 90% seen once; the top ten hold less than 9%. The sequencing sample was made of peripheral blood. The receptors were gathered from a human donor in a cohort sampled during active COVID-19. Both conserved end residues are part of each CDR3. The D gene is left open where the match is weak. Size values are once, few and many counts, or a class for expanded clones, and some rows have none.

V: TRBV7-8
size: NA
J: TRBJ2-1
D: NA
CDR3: CASSLDRSTRYNEQFF
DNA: TGTGCCAGCAGCTTAGATCGCTCCACCAGATACAATGAGCAGTTCTTC

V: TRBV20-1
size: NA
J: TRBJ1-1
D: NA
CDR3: CSARDKGEAFF
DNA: TGCAGTGCTAGAGATAAGGGGGAAGCTTTCTTT

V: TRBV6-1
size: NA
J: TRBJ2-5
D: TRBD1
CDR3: CASSEDPGTVQETQYF
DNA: TGTGCCAGCAGTGAAGACCCCGGGACAGTCCAAGAGACCCAGTACTTC

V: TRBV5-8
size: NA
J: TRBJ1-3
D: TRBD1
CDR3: CASSSGQASSGNTIYF
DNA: TGTGCCAGCAGCTCCGGACAGGCGAGCTCTGGAAACACCATATATTTT

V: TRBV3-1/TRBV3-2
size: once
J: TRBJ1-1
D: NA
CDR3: CATYLGQVEAFF
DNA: TGTGCCACCTATCTTGGGCAGGTTGAAGCTTTCTTT

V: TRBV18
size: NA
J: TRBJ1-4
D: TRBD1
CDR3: CASSPNLVGQGDEKLFF
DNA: TGTGCCAGCTCACCCAACCTGGTAGGACAGGGAGATGAAAAACTGTTTTTT

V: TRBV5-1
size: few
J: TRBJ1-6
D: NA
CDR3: CASSLETGTYNSPLHF
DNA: TGCGCCAGCAGCCTGGAGACCGGGACCTATAATTCACCCCTCCACTTT

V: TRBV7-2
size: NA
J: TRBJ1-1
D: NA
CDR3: CASSFLGGGVGTEAFF
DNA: TGTGCCAGCAGCTTCCTCGGCGGGGGGGTCGGAACTGAAGCTTTCTTT

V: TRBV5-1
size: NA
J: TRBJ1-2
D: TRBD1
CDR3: CASSQPTTTGGYTF
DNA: TGCGCCAGCAGCCAACCGACAACAACAGGGGGGTACACCTTC

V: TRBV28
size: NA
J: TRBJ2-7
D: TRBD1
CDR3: CASRQPGQGLHEQYF
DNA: TGTGCCAGCAGACAGCCGGGACAGGGGTTACACGAGCAGTACTTC

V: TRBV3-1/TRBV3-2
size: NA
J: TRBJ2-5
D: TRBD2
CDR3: CASSPITSGGPETQYF
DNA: TGTGCCAGCAGCCCAATCACTAGCGGGGGGCCAGAGACCCAGTACTTC

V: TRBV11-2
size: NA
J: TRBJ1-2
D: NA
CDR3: CASSSTDGGGYGYTF
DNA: TGTGCCAGCAGCTCCACAGACGGTGGTGGCTATGGCTACACCTTC

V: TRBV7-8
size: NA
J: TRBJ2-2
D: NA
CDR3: CASSPTLGGAGELFF
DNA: TGTGCCAGCAGCCCTACCCTAGGTGGCGCCGGGGAGCTGTTTTTT

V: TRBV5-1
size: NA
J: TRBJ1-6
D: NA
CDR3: CASSSSPGQASPLHF
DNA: TGCGCCAGCAGCTCATCCCCGGGACAAGCATCACCCCTCCACTTT

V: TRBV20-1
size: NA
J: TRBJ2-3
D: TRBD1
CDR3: CSASTGTDVADTQYF
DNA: TGCAGTGCTAGTACCGGGACAGATGTGGCAGATACGCAGTATTTT

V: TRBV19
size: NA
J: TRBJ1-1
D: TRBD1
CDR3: CASSIRGQGNTEAFF
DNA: TGTGCCAGTAGTATCAGGGGACAGGGGAACACTGAAGCTTTCTTT

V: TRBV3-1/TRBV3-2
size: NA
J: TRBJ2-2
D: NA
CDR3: CASSQERARDDTGELFF
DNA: TGTGCCAGCAGCCAAGAGAGGGCGCGGGATGACACCGGGGAGCTGTTTTTT